This T cell receptor beta chain originates from a study of blood T cell repertoires in COVID-19 (dated by TCRdb to the early 2020s). Describing the broader study: The collaborator samples originated in the United States, Italy and Spain and spanned the acute and convalescent phases of COVID-19. Samples came from the ongoing ImmuneRACE study (first 160 participants) plus 1,254 subjects from 6 global collaborators. The repertoires were released in a freely available public database meant as a resource for research on the immune response to SARS-CoV-2. Deeply sampled blood TCRbeta repertoires from subjects exposed to, actively infected with, or recovered from COVID-19 were included in the dataset. The material from the prospective study consisted of cDNA or gDNA derived from T cells, B-cell-depleted T cells, or PBMCs. A de-identified subject ID, COVID-19 status, age in years and sex were almost always included in the sample metadata. Where available, HLA class I and class II types were obtained from metadata supplied by the sample provider rather than from assay-based typing.

The immunoSEQ Assay, a bias-controlled multiplex PCR, was used to amplify TCRbeta CDR3 regions from genomic DNA. In the original analysis: Within the assay, amplification of reference gene primers was used to estimate how many nucleated cells each sample contained. To quantify the absolute abundance of each unique TCRbeta CDR3 rearrangement, sequence reads were collapsed and filtered. Productive Simpson clonality was computed per sample as the square root of Simpson's diversity index over productive rearrangements. Held by TCRdb, this immuneACCESS table contains in-frame sequences only and omits some clones. Under half of the omission traces to an unresolved V gene where checked; the cause of the rest is unknown. V and J calls and clone size are as listed in that table; D and trimming were resolved from the DNA. The sample has 100,000 to 150,000 clones on record, less than 90% of them singletons. In total, the top ten clones hold about 1.5% of the sample.

Collaborating institutions collected whole blood in K2EDTA tubes following their own protocols. Collaborator samples were shipped for TCRbeta analysis as frozen whole blood, isolated PBMCs, or DNA extracted from either sample type. General conclusions and limits of the study: The quantity of clinical and demographic metadata differed by source and by participant and was supplied without curation.

A note on this clone: The clone's antigen remains unknown. The sample holds no much larger clone one base away, and base qualities are not on file.

The sequenced material came from peripheral blood. The receptor was derived from a man aged 55 to 70 with acute or convalescent COVID-19.

The CDR3 amino acid sequence is: CASSFLPGTDTQYF. DNA sequence: TGTGCCAGCAGTTTTCTCCCGGGCACAGATACGCAGTATTTT. The chain employs TRBV27 and TRBJ2-3, with the D segment identity uncertain. Between the V and J ends, shortened by 3 bases and 1 base respectively, the junction contains 8 bases. Looking up the germline V gene (reference sequence) yields CDR1 MNHEY and CDR2 SMNVEV. The CDR3 measures 14 amino acids from cysteine to phenylalanine. The retained sequence is limited to the CDR3, 42 bases, with the frame set at the first base.